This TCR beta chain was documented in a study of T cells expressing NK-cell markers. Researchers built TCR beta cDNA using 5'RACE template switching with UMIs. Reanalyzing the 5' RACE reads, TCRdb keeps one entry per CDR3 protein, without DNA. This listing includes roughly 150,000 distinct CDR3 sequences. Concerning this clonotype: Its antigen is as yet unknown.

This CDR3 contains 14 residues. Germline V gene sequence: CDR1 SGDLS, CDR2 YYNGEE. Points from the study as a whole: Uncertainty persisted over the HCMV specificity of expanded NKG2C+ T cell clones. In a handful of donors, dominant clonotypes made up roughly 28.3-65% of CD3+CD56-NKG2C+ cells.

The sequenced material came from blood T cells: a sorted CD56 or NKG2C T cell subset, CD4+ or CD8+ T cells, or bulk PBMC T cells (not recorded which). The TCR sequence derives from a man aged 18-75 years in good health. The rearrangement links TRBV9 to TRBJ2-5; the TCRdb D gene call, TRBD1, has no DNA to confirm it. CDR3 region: CASSKPGQGETQYF.